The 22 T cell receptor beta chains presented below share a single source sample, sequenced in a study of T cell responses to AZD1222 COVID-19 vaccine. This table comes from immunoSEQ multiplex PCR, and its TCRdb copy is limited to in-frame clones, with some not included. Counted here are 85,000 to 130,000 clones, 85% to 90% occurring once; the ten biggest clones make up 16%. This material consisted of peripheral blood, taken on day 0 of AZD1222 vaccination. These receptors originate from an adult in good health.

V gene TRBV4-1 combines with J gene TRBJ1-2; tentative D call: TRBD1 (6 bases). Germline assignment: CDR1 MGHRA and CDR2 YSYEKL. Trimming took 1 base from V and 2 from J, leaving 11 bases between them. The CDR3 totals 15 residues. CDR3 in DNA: TGCGCCAGCAGCCAAGCCCCGACAGGCAACTATGGCTACACCTTC. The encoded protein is CASSQAPTGNYGYTF.

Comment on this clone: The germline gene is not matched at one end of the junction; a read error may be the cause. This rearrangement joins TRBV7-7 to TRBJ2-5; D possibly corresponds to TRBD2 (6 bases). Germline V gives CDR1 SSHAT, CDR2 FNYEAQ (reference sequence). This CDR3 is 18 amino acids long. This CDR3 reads CASSLVSMGLGHQETQYF. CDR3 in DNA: TGTGCTAGCAGCTTAGTTTCTATGGGACTGGGTCATCAAGAGACCCAGTACTTC.

The CDR3 region has the DNA TGTGCCAGCGTTAACTTAGGAGGCAACTATGGCTACACCTTC. This translates into CASVNLGGNYGYTF. The genes are TRBV6-5 and TRBJ1-2; D is undetermined. Trimming removed 8 bases at V and 2 bases at J, with 15 bases between. Germline CDR1 MNHEY, CDR2 SVGAGI. This CDR3 region has 14 residues.

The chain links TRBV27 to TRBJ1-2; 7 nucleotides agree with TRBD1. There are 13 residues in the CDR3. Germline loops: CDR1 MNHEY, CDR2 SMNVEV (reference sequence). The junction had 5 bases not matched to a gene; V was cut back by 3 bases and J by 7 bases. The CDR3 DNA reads TGTGCCAGCAGTTTTAGACAGGGAGGTGGCTACACCTTC. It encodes CASSFRQGGGYTF.

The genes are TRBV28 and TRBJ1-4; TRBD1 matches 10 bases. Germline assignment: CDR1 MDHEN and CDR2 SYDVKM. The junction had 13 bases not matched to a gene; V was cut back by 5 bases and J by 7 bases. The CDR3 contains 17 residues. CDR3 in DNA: TGTGCCAGCAGTCTCCCGGGACAGGGGTCCTCGAGTGAAAAACTGTTTTTT. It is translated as CASSLPGQGSSSEKLFF.

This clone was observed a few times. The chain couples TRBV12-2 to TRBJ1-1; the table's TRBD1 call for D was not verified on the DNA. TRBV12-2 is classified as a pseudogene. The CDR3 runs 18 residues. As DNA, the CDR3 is TGTGCAAGTCGCTTAGCCTTCGTGGGACAGGGGATGAACACTGAAGCTTTCTTT. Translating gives CASRLAFVGQGMNTEAFF.

CDR3 DNA sequence: TGTGCCAGCAGCTTAGGCAGGGGCGTGAATGAAAAACTGTTTTTT. It is translated as CASSLGRGVNEKLFF. This sequence joins TRBV7-9 and TRBJ1-4, with D maybe TRBD1 (6 bases). V was pared by 1 base and J by 5 bases, with 11 bases between. The CDR3 is 15 residues long. Germline V CDR1 and CDR2: SEHNR, FQNEAQ (reference sequence).

The CDR3 loop is CATSNLFGEQYF. The CDR3 nucleotides are TGTGCCACCAGCAACCTTTTTGGGGAGCAGTACTTC. The rearrangement links TRBV15 to TRBJ2-7; D ambiguous. This CDR3 spans 12 amino acids. V dropped 4 bases and J dropped 7 bases, with 11 bases sitting between them. In germline, CDR1 is LNHNV, CDR2 YYDKDF (reference sequence).

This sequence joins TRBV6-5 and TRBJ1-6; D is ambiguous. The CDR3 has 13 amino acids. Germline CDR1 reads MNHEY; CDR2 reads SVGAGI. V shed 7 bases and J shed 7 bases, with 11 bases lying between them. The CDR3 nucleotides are TGTGCCAGCACCGGGTTAGGGAATTCACCCCTCCACTTT. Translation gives CASTGLGNSPLHF.

The CDR3 DNA sequence: TGTGCCAGCAGTTACTCAGCAGAATATGGCTACACCTTC. Its translation is CASSYSAEYGYTF. This rearrangement joins TRBV6-2 or TRBV6-3 to TRBJ1-2; D is undetermined. V was cut by 0 bases and J by 5 bases, with 7 bases left in between. Germline lookup yields CDR1 MNHEY and CDR2 SVGEGT. The CDR3 has 13 amino acids.

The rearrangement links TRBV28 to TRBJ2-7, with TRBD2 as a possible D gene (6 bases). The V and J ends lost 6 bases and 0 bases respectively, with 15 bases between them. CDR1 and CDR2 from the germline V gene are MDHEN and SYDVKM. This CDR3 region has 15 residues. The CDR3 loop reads CASRPQGSGSYEQYF. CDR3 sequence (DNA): TGTGCCAGCAGGCCTCAGGGTAGCGGCTCCTACGAGCAGTACTTC.

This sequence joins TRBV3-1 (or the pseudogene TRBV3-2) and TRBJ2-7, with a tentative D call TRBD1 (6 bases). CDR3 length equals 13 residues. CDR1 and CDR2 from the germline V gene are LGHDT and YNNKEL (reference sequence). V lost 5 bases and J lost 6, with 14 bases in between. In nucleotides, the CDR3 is TGTGCCAGCAGCGACGGGACAACCGGCGAGCAGTACTTC. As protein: CASSDGTTGEQYF.

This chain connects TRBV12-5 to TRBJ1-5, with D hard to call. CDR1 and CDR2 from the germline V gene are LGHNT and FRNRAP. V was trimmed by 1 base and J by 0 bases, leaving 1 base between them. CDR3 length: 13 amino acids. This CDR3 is CASGLDSNQPQHF. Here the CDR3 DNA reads TGTGCTAGTGGTTTGGATAGCAATCAGCCCCAGCATTTT.

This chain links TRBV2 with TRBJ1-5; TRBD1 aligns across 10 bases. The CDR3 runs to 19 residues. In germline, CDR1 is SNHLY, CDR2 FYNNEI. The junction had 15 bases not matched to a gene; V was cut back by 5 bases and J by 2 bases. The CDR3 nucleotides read TGTGCCAGCAGTAAAGTCCCGGGACAGGGGAGCGGCGGCAATCAGCCCCAGCATTTT. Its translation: CASSKVPGQGSGGNQPQHF.

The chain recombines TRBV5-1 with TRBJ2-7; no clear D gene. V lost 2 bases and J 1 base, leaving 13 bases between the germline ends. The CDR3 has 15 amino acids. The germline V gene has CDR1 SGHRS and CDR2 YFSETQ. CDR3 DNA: TGCGCCAGCAGCTTTAATCACCTCCAATCCTACGAGCAGTACTTC. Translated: CASSFNHLQSYEQYF.

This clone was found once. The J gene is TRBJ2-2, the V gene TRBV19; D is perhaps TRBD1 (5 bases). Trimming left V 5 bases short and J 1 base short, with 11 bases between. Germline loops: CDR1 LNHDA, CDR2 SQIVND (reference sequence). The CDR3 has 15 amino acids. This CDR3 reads CASSYGRGNTGELFF. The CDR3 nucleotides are TGTGCCAGTAGTTACGGTAGGGGGAACACCGGGGAGCTGTTTTTT.

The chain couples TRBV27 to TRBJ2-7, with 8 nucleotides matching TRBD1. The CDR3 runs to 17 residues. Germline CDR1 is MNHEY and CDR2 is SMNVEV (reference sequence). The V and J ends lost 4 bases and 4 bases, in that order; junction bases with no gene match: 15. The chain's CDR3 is CASSSKFFGTGGYEQYF. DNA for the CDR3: TGTGCCAGCAGTTCAAAGTTTTTCGGGACAGGAGGGTACGAGCAGTACTTC.

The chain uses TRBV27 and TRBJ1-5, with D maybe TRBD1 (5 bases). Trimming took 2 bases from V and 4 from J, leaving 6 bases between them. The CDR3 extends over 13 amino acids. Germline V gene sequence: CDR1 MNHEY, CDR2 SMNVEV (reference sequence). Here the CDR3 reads CASSLRQNQPQHF. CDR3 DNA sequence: TGTGCCAGCAGTTTAAGACAGAATCAGCCCCAGCATTTT.

This CDR3 reads CASKFSIRGGLDNEQFF. CDR3 DNA sequence: TGTGCCAGCAAGTTTAGTATCCGGGGGGGCCTCGACAATGAGCAGTTCTTC. V and J are TRBV27 and TRBJ2-1; 8 bases are shared with TRBD2. The CDR3 extends over 17 amino acids. V gave up 7 bases and J gave up 5 bases; unmatched junction bases: 16. Germline-derived CDR1 and CDR2 are MNHEY and SMNVEV (reference sequence).

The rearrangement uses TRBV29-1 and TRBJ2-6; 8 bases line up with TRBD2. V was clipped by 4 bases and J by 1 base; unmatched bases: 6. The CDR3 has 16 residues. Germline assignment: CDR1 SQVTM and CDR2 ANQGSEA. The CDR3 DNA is TGCAGCGTTGCAGTTAGCGGGATTTCTGGGGCCAACGTCCTGACTTTC. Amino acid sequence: CSVAVSGISGANVLTF.

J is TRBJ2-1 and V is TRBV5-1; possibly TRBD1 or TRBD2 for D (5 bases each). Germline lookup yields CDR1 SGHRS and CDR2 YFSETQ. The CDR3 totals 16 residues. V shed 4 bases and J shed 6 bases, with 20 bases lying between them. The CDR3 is CASSIFGLGEINEQFF. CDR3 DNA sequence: TGCGCCAGCAGCATCTTCGGTTTGGGGGAGATCAATGAGCAGTTCTTC.

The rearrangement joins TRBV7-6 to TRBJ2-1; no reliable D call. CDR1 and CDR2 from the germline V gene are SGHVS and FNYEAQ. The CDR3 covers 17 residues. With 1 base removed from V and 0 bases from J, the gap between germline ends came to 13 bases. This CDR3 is CASSLDPVLSSYNEQFF. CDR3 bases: TGTGCCAGCAGCTTAGATCCAGTCTTGAGCTCCTACAATGAGCAGTTCTTC.